The rows below give T cell receptor beta chains drawn from one sample of a study of T cell changes during pregnancy in multiple sclerosis. This table comes from immunoSEQ multiplex PCR, and its TCRdb copy is limited to in-frame clones, with some not included. The sample has some 49,000 clones, nearly 90% seen once; the top ten hold about 5.1%. The material was peripheral blood, obtained after pregnancy. These receptors were collected from a female donor in good health, enrolled as a control in a pregnancy study. The CDR3 runs from the conserved cysteine through the conserved F or W. The order of the fields is D gene, J gene, V gene, clone size, CDR3 protein, CDR3 DNA. The D gene is left open where the match is weak. For some rows the clone size is stated as once, few or many, or as a class when expanded; others skip it.

>NA|TRBJ2-7|TRBV5-6|NA
CASSPISTRRAEQYF
TGTGCCAGCAGCCCGATTTCTACCCGGAGGGCCGAGCAGTACTTC
>TRBD1|TRBJ2-7|TRBV30|few
CAWDKGTEGYEQYF
TGTGCCTGGGACAAAGGGACAGAAGGCTACGAGCAGTACTTC
>NA|TRBJ2-7|TRBV18|NA
CASSRGVYEQYF
TGTGCCAGCTCACGGGGGGTGTACGAGCAGTACTTC
>TRBD2|TRBJ2-3|TRBV5-1|NA
CASRVAGETDTQYF
TGCGCCAGCAGAGTAGCGGGAGAAACAGATACGCAGTATTTT
>TRBD1|TRBJ1-4|TRBV27|once
CASSLSSGDSYNEKLFF
TGTGCCAGCAGTTTATCTAGTGGGGACAGCTACAATGAAAAACTGTTTTTT
>NA|TRBJ1-1|TRBV21-1|NA
CASSKRRESNTEAFF
TGTGCCAGCAGCAAACGGCGGGAATCGAACACTGAAGCTTTCTTT
>TRBD1|TRBJ2-2|TRBV19|NA
CASIDRGDTGELFF
TGTGCCAGCATAGACAGGGGCGACACCGGGGAGCTGTTTTTT
>NA|TRBJ1-3|TRBV5-1|NA
CASSLSGTTGNTIYF
TGCGCCAGCAGCCTATCCGGGACAACTGGAAACACCATATATTTT
>NA|TRBJ2-7|TRBV5-1|NA
CASSLPAYEQYF
TGCGCCAGCAGCTTGCCAGCCTACGAGCAGTACTTC
>NA|TRBJ1-1|TRBV6-5|NA
CASSYRHAKSREAFF
TGTGCCAGCAGTTACCGACATGCTAAAAGTCGGGAAGCTTTCTTT
>NA|TRBJ1-2|TRBV29-1|once
CSVEEGQRGYTF
TGCAGCGTTGAAGAAGGCCAGCGAGGCTACACCTTC
>NA|TRBJ1-2|TRBV9|NA
CASSVSDYGYTF
TGTGCCAGCAGCGTATCGGACTATGGCTACACCTTC
>NA|TRBJ1-1|TRBV9|NA
CASSVVQGWTEAFF
TGTGCCAGCAGCGTAGTACAGGGATGGACTGAAGCTTTCTTT
>TRBD2|TRBJ2-1|TRBV11-2|NA
CASSTFSGRALNEQFF
TGTGCCAGCAGCACCTTTAGCGGGAGGGCCTTAAATGAGCAGTTCTTC
>TRBD1|TRBJ2-7|TRBV4-2|NA
CASSQDFGDAGTALYEQYF
TGTGCCAGCAGCCAAGATTTTGGGGACGCCGGGACAGCCTTGTACGAGCAGTACTTC
>NA|TRBJ1-4|TRBV6-5|once
CASAFVKGNEKLFF
TGTGCCAGCGCTTTCGTTAAGGGGAATGAAAAACTGTTTTTT
>NA|TRBJ1-1|TRBV27|NA
CASSLIFRDTEAFF
TGTGCCAGCAGTTTAATCTTCCGGGACACTGAAGCTTTCTTT
>TRBD1|TRBJ1-2|TRBV9|NA
CASGVGQGIPYGYTF
TGTGCCAGCGGGGTGGGACAGGGGATTCCCTATGGCTACACCTTC
>TRBD1|TRBJ2-2|TRBV4-3|NA
CASSRTRVDRGSGELFF
TGCGCCAGCAGCCGTACGCGGGTAGACAGGGGTTCGGGGGAGCTGTTTTTT
>NA|TRBJ1-5|TRBV27|NA
CASREGANQPQHF
TGTGCCAGCAGGGAAGGGGCTAATCAGCCCCAGCATTTT
>NA|TRBJ2-4|TRBV6-5|once
CASSSALPQGYIQYF
TGTGCCAGCAGTTCCGCCCTACCACAGGGTTACATTCAGTACTTC
>TRBD1|TRBJ1-1|TRBV28|NA
CASSLQEGANTEAFF
TGTGCCAGCAGTTTACAGGAGGGGGCCAACACTGAAGCTTTCTTT
>NA|TRBJ1-1|TRBV18|NA
CASSPWTEGGEAFF
TGTGCCAGCTCACCTTGGACAGAGGGGGGGGAAGCTTTCTTT
>NA|TRBJ2-7|TRBV6-6|NA
CASSSHQEQYF
TGTGCCAGCAGTTCCCACCAGGAGCAGTACTTC
>TRBD2|TRBJ2-3|TRBV7-2|NA
CASSRPGGATQYF
TGTGCCAGCAGCAGACCGGGGGGAGCTACGCAGTATTTT
>NA|TRBJ1-5|TRBV19|once
CASSGQGRGNQPQHF
TGTGCCAGTAGTGGTCAGGGGAGGGGCAATCAGCCCCAGCATTTT